The next 21 T cell receptor beta chains were all read from a single sample in a study of regulatory T cells in long-lasting Graves disease. The time point is: newly diagnosed GD, antithyroid drugs for less than 3 months. RNA isolated from PBMCs was used to make the TCR library. In building TCR beta libraries, iRepertoire HTBI primers were used together with Arm-PCR of CDR3 regions. A single record per CDR3 protein comes from TCRdb applying MiXCR to the multiplex PCR reads. The sample has 410,000 or so distinct CDR3 sequences, about 15% seen once; the top ten hold 16%. Another study also made use of these data, one on T cells in Graves' hyperthyroidism and ophthalmopathy.

The specimen was peripheral blood mononuclear cells (PBMCs), collected at new diagnosis, from a patient treated with antithyroid drugs. The receptors shown here come from a young woman with Graves disease.

This clonotype was found many times. This rearrangement joins TRBV24-1 to TRBJ2-1, with TRBD1 matching 7 bases. Germline V lookup: CDR1 KGHDR, CDR2 SFDVKD. V dropped 4 bases and J dropped 6; count of bases not matched to a gene: 2. There are 13 residues in the CDR3. The CDR3 DNA reads TGTGCCACCAGTGAGACAGGGTCCAATGAGCAGTTCTTC. Protein product: CATSETGSNEQFF.

The chain joins TRBV6-1 to TRBJ1-1; TRBD1 agrees at 7 bases. Trimming took 6 bases from V and 4 from J; bases not matched to a gene: 8. The germline V gene has CDR1 MNHNS and CDR2 SASEGT. This CDR3 is 14 amino acids long. The CDR3 region is CASSPKTGFTEAFF. The CDR3 DNA sequence: TGTGCCAGCAGCCCAAAGACAGGGTTCACTGAAGCTTTCTTT.

This clonotype was found many times. The chain couples TRBV29-1 to TRBJ2-3, with 7 bases lining up with TRBD2. The V gene's germline CDR1 is SQVTM and CDR2 ANQGSEA. Trimming cost V 6 bases and J 1 base; bases outside gene matches: 10. This CDR3 has 15 residues. The CDR3 protein is CSVTRGGIGTDTQYF. As DNA, the CDR3 is TGCAGCGTCACTAGGGGAGGGATCGGCACAGATACGCAGTATTTT.

CDR3 coding DNA: TGTGCCTGGAAGCGGGTTAGCGGATTGGTCGGGGAGCTGTTTTTT. It translates to CAWKRVSGLVGELFF. This chain joins TRBV30 and TRBJ2-2, with D perhaps matching TRBD2 (6 bases). The germline V gene has CDR1 GTSNPN and CDR2 SVGIG (reference sequence). The V end was cut by 4 bases, the J end by 7 bases, with 19 bases between. The length of the CDR3 is 15 residues. The variable domain in full, completed from reference TRBV30 and TRBJ2-2, reads SQTIHQWPATLVQPVGSPLSLECTVEGTSNPNLYWYRQAAGRGLQLLFYSVGIGQISSEVPQNLSASRPQDRQFILSSKKLLLSDSGFYLCAWKRVSGLVGELFFGEGSRLTVL.

This clonotype came up many times. The rearrangement joins TRBV12-3 or TRBV12-4 to TRBJ2-3; 8 nucleotides line up with TRBD2. The CDR3 consists of 16 residues. J gave up 6 bases and V 5 bases, and 13 bases lay outside the gene matches. This chain's CDR3 is CASSQGLVIISDTQYF. CDR3 coding DNA: TGTGCCAGCAGTCAGGGACTAGTTATAATATCGGATACGCAGTATTTT.

This clonotype was observed a few times. V usage is TRBV14 and J usage is TRBJ2-2; 8 bases align to TRBD1. The V segment lost 1 base and the J segment 1 base; nucleotides outside the gene matches: 11. Germline values: CDR1 SGHDN, CDR2 FVKESK. This CDR3 is 19 amino acids long. CDR3: CASSQAVWQGAWNTGELFF. The CDR3, as DNA: TGTGCCAGCAGCCAAGCGGTTTGGCAGGGGGCCTGGAACACCGGGGAGCTGTTTTTT. Combining the CDR3 with reference TRBV14 and TRBJ2-2 gives the whole variable domain EAGVTQFPSHSVIEKGQTVTLRCDPISGHDNLYWYRRVMGKEIKFLLHFVKESKQDESGMPNNRFLAERTGGTYSTLKVQPAELEDSGVYFCASSQAVWQGAWNTGELFFGEGSRLTVL.

This clonotype showed up many times. This chain links TRBV9 with TRBJ2-3; D gene uncertain. Germline V gene lookup returns CDR1 SGDLS and CDR2 YYNGEE. The CDR3 has 15 residues. Trimming stripped 1 base from V and 0 bases from J, with 9 bases between. CDR3 loop: CASSVLARSTDTQYF. Written as DNA, the CDR3 is TGTGCCAGCAGCGTATTAGCCCGCAGCACAGATACGCAGTATTTT. Combining the CDR3 with reference TRBV9 and TRBJ2-3 gives the whole variable domain DSGVTQTPKHLITATGQRVTLRCSPRSGDLSVYWYQQSLDQGLQFLIQYYNGEERAKGNILERFSAQQFPDLHSELNLSSLELGDSALYFCASSVLARSTDTQYFGPGTRLTVL.

This clonotype was detected many times. The CDR3 nucleotides are TGTGCCAGCAGTGAGGCGGAATCCGGAGCGGGGAGCCAACTTCACAATGAGCAGTTCTTC. The encoded protein is CASSEAESGAGSQLHNEQFF. This rearrangement joins TRBV6-2 or TRBV6-3 to TRBJ2-1; TRBD2 matches at 7 bases. The germline V gene encodes CDR1 MNHEY and CDR2 SVGEGT. The CDR3 is 20 residues long. V dropped 5 bases and J dropped 5; count of bases not matched to a gene: 24.

This clonotype was counted between two and nine times. The CDR3, as DNA: TGTGCCAGTAGTATTGGTAGGGCCGACGAGCAGTACTTC. Its protein is CASSIGRADEQYF. The chain combines TRBV19 with TRBJ2-7; D ambiguous. V lost 3 bases to trimming and J lost 5 bases, with 11 bases between them. Germline values: CDR1 LNHDA, CDR2 SQIVND (reference sequence). The length of the CDR3 is 13 residues.

This clonotype appeared a few times. This chain uses TRBV20-1 with TRBJ2-3, with 9 bases matching TRBD2. J was trimmed by 4 bases and V by 5 bases; bases with no gene match: 10. This CDR3 has 15 amino acids. Germline loops: CDR1 DFQATT, CDR2 SNEGSKA (reference sequence). The CDR3 is CSAFRGLARSDTQYF. The CDR3 region has the DNA TGCAGTGCTTTCCGCGGACTAGCGAGGTCAGATACGCAGTATTTT.

The chain employs TRBV5-1 and TRBJ2-2; D gene ambiguous. Germline CDR1 reads SGHRS; CDR2 reads YFSETQ. The CDR3 spans 15 residues. The germline V and J ends were trimmed by 4 bases and 4 bases, with 14 bases remaining between them. The CDR3 region is CASSVRVPLTGELFF. The CDR3 DNA reads TGCGCCAGCAGCGTTCGGGTACCCCTCACCGGGGAGCTGTTTTTT.

V gene TRBV4-1 combines with J gene TRBJ1-1; D gene unclear. Germline V gene data show CDR1 as MGHRA and CDR2 as YSYEKL. Trimming shortened V by 4 bases and J by 4 bases, and 16 bases separated the two germline ends. The CDR3 spans 15 residues. The CDR3 nucleotides read TGCGCCAGCAGCCTGCCACACCTCCGGGCCACTGAAGCTTTCTTT. Translating gives CASSLPHLRATEAFF.

The V and J genes are TRBV7-9 and TRBJ1-4; D remains ambiguous. The CDR3 runs 14 residues. Trimming removed 0 bases at V and 8 bases at J, with 10 bases between. CDR1 and CDR2 (germline): SEHNR, FQNEAQ (reference sequence). CDR3 coding DNA: TGTGCCAGCAGCTTAGCTGGGATGGGGGAAAAACTGTTTTTT. It is translated as CASSLAGMGEKLFF.

A note on this clonotype: A clone one base away is much larger, so this may be a read error. The chain joins TRBV6-1 to TRBJ2-7; D is perhaps TRBD1 (6 bases). The CDR3 is 11 residues long. Germline CDR1 and CDR2: MNHNS and SASEGT. The CDR3 nucleotides read TGTGCCAGCAGTACAGGGATCGTTGAGTGCTTC. Amino acids: CASSTGIVECF.

This clonotype was seen repeatedly, ten times or more. J is TRBJ2-7 and V is TRBV6-2 or TRBV6-3; 8 bases line up with TRBD1. CDR1 MNHEY and CDR2 SVGEGT come from the germline V gene. Trimming at V came to 0 bases and at J to 2 bases, leaving 0 bases not matched to a gene. The CDR3 totals 14 residues. CDR3 DNA: TGTGCCAGCAGTTACTCGACAGGGGCCTACGAGCAGTACTTC. As protein: CASSYSTGAYEQYF.

In this sample, this clonotype turned up many times. This chain uses TRBV30 with TRBJ2-5; 8 bases map to TRBD1. V trimming: 1 base; J trimming: 6 bases; junction bases outside the gene matches: 4. Per the germline V gene, CDR1 is GTSNPN and CDR2 is SVGIG (reference sequence). CDR3 length: 13 amino acids. CDR3 coding DNA: TGTGCCTGGAGTGAAACAGGGGGACAGACCCAGTACTTC. It translates to CAWSETGGQTQYF. Full variable domain (rest looked up from reference TRBV30 and TRBJ2-5): SQTIHQWPATLVQPVGSPLSLECTVEGTSNPNLYWYRQAAGRGLQLLFYSVGIGQISSEVPQNLSASRPQDRQFILSSKKLLLSDSGFYLCAWSETGGQTQYFGPGTRLLVL.

In this sample, this clonotype turned up a few times. V is TRBV11-1 and J is TRBJ2-2; D uncertain. V lost 5 bases and J 4 bases, leaving 17 bases between the germline ends. Germline CDR1 is SGHAT and CDR2 is FQDESV (reference sequence). The CDR3 is made up of 16 amino acids. Here the CDR3 DNA reads TGTGCCAGCAGCGTAGTTCCTCTCAACCCCACCGGGGAGCTGTTTTTT. This encodes CASSVVPLNPTGELFF.

This clonotype was observed a few times. The chain links TRBV20-1 to TRBJ1-2, with 9 bases lining up with TRBD1. The ends lost 0 bases at V and 8 bases at J; junction bases unmatched: 16. This CDR3 spans 17 amino acids. Germline V gene lookup returns CDR1 DFQATT and CDR2 SNEGSKA (reference sequence). CDR3 coding DNA: TGCAGTGCTAGAGATGGGGACAGGGTAACTGGGCATCGGGGCTACACCTTC. It translates to CSARDGDRVTGHRGYTF.

This clonotype came up many times. The chain carries TRBV2 and TRBJ2-7; the D gene could be TRBD1 or TRBD2 (5 bases each). The CDR3 contains 12 residues. The V end was cut by 8 bases, the J end by 2 bases, with 10 bases between. Germline assignment: CDR1 SNHLY and CDR2 FYNNEI. The CDR3 DNA reads TGTGCCAGCCGGGACCCTACCTACGAGCAGTACTTC. Its translation is CASRDPTYEQYF.

This chain joins TRBV5-1 and TRBJ1-2; 8 nucleotides align to TRBD1. The ends lost 3 bases at V and 0 bases at J; junction bases unmatched: 10. CDR3 length equals 17 residues. Germline lookup yields CDR1 SGHRS and CDR2 YFSETQ. Written as DNA, the CDR3 is TGCGCCAGCAGCTGGGACGGACAGGGTATGGCTAACTATGGCTACACCTTC. Translated, it gives CASSWDGQGMANYGYTF.

This clonotype has only a few counts. The chain couples TRBV25-1 to TRBJ1-2; tentative D call: TRBD1 (6 bases). The CDR3 extends over 15 amino acids. Germline lookup yields CDR1 MGHDK and CDR2 SYGVNS. Deletions cut 4 bases from V and 11 bases from J, with 23 bases between. CDR3 DNA: TGTGCCAGCAGTGCGGAACAGGGATTGCAGTTGAGATACACCTTC. It is translated as CASSAEQGLQLRYTF.